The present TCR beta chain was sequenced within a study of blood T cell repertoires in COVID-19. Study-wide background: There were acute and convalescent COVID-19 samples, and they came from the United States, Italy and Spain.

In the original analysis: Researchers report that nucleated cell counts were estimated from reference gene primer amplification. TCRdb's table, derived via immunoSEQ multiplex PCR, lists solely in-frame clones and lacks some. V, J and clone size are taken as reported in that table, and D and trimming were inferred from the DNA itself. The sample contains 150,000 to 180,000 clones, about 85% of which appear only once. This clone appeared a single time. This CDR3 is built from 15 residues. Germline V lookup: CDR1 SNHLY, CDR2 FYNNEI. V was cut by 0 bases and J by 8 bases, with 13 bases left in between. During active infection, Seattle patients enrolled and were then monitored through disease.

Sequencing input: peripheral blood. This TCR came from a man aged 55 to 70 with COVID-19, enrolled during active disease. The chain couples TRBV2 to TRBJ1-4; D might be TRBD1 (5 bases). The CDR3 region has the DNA TGTGCCAGCAGTGAAGCGGGGACTCGAGGGGAAAAACTGTTTTTT. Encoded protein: CASSEAGTRGEKLFF.